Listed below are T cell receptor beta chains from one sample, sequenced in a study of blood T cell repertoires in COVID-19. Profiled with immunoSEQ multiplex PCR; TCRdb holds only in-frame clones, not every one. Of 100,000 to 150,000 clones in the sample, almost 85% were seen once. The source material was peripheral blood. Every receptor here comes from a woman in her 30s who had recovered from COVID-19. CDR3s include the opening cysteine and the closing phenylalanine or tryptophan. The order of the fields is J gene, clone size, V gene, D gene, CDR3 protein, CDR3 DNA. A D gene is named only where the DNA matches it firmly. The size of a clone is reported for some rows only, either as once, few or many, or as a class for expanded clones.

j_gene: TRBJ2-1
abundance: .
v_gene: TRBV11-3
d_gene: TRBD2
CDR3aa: CASSLTSGTRNEQFF
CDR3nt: TGTGCCAGCAGCTTAACTAGCGGGACTAGGAATGAGCAGTTCTTC

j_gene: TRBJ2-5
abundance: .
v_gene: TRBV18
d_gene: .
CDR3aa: CASSPQMIGVQETQYF
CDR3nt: TGTGCCAGCTCACCTCAGATGATAGGGGTCCAAGAGACCCAGTACTTC

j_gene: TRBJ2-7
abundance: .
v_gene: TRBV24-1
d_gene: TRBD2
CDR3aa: CATSSAGLKAGQYF
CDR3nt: TGTGCCACCAGCTCAGCGGGACTCAAGGCGGGGCAGTACTTC

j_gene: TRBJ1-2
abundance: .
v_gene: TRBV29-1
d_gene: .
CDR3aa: CSVLRRDADGYTF
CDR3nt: TGCAGCGTTCTCAGGAGGGACGCGGATGGCTACACCTTC

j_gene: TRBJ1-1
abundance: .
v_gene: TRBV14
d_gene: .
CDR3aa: CASSQRTRNTEAFF
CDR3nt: TGTGCCAGCAGCCAACGAACAAGGAACACTGAAGCTTTCTTT

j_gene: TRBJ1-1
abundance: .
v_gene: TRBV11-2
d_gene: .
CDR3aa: CASARGGQNTEAFF
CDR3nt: TGTGCCAGCGCTAGGGGAGGACAGAACACTGAAGCTTTCTTT

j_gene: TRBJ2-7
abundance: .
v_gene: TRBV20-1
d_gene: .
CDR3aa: CSASTGFSEQYF
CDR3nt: TGCAGTGCTAGTACGGGGTTCAGCGAGCAGTACTTC

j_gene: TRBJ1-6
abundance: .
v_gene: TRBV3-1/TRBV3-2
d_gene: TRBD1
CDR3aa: CASSQEPDRVNSPLHF
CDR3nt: TGTGCCAGCAGCCAAGAACCGGACAGGGTAAATTCACCCCTCCACTTT

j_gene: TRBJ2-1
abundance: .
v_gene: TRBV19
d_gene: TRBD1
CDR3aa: CASSPGTGGNEQFF
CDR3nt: TGTGCCAGTAGTCCCGGGACAGGGGGGAATGAGCAGTTCTTC

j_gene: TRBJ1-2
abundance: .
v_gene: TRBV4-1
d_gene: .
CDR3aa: CASSQDKGDYNGYTF
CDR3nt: TGCGCCAGCAGCCAAGATAAGGGGGATTACAATGGCTACACCTTC

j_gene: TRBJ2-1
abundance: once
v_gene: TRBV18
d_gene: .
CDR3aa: CASSPTRGNEQFF
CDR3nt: TGTGCCAGCTCACCAACTCGAGGTAATGAGCAGTTCTTC

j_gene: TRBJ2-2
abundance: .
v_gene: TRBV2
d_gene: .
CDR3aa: CASSEFQGTGELFF
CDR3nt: TGTGCCAGCAGTGAATTCCAGGGCACCGGGGAGCTGTTTTTT

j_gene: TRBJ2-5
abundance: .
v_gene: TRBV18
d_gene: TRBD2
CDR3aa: CASSPGLARETQYF
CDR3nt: TGTGCCAGCTCACCGGGACTAGCCCGGGAGACCCAGTACTTC

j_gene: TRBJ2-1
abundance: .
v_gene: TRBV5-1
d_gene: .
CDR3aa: CASSPDSTSYNEQFF
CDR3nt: TGCGCCAGCAGCCCGGACTCGACGTCCTACAATGAGCAGTTCTTC

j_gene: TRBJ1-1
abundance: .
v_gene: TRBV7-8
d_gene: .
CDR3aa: CASSAGVSGEAFF
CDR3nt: TGTGCCAGCAGCGCCGGTGTTTCCGGGGAAGCTTTCTTT

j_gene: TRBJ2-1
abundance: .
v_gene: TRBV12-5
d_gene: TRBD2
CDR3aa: CASGLGPGGEQFF
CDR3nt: TGTGCTAGTGGTTTAGGACCGGGAGGTGAGCAGTTCTTC

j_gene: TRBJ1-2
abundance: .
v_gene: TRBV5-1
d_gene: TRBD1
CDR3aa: CASSGTGDYGYTF
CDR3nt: TGCGCCAGCAGCGGGACAGGGGACTATGGCTACACCTTC

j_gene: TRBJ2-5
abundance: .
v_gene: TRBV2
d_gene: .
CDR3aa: CASSGWAQETQYF
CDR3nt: TGTGCCAGCAGTGGTTGGGCACAAGAGACCCAGTACTTC

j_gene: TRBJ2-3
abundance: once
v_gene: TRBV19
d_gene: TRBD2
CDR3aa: CASMGGSRTDTQYF
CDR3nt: TGTGCCAGTATGGGCGGGAGCCGGACAGATACGCAGTATTTT

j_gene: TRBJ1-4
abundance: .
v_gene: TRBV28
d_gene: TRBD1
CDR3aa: CASGTGPGNEKLFF
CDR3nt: TGTGCCAGCGGGACAGGGCCCGGTAATGAAAAACTGTTTTTT

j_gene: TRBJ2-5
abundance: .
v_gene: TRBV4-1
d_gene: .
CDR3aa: CASSPEGGVNTQETQYF
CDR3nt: TGCGCCAGCAGCCCAGAGGGGGGGGTGAACACCCAAGAGACCCAGTACTTC

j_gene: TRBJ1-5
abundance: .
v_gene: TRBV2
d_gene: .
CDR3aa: CASSKRVANQPQHF
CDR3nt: TGTGCCAGCAGTAAGAGGGTCGCCAATCAGCCCCAGCATTTT